This T cell receptor (beta chain) appears in the sequencing data of a study of identical twins. Findings and caveats of the study: Twins showed weaker excess sharing in their beta out-of-frame sequences.

CDR3 size: 14 residues. Trimming cost V 0 bases and J 7 bases, with 9 bases left between them. Germline V gene lookup returns CDR1 MGHRA and CDR2 YSYEKL. One entry per CDR3 protein results from TCRdb running MiXCR on the 5' RACE reads. Among about 530,000 distinct CDR3 sequences, about 16% were seen once, and the ten largest hold 0.35% to 0.45%. This clonotype was seen at least ten times. Its matching antigen is unknown. These records were also assigned to another study, of yellow fever vaccine responses in identical twins. This second study notes: Vaccine T cell responses of twins reportedly seemed partly convergent and partly personalized.

The gene calls are TRBV4-1 and TRBJ2-2; D may be TRBD1 or TRBD2 (5 bases each). This TCR was sampled from a woman aged 18-35 years in good health. Sequencing used CD4+ T cells sorted from blood. CDR3 in amino acids: CASSQDEGIGELFF. The CDR3 nucleotides are TGCGCCAGCAGCCAAGATGAGGGGATCGGGGAGCTGTTTTTT.